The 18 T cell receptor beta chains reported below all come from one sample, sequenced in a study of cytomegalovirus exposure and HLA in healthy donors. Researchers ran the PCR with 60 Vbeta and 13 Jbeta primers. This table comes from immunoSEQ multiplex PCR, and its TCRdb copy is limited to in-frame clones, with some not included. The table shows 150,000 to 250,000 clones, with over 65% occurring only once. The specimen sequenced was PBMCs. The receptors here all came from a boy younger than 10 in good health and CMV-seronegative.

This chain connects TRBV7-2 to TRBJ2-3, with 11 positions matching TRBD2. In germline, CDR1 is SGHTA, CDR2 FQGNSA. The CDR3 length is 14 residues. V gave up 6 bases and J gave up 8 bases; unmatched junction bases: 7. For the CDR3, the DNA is TGTGCCAGCAGTAGCGGGGGGGTTGTGGGTACGCAGTATTTT. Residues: CASSSGGVVGTQYF.

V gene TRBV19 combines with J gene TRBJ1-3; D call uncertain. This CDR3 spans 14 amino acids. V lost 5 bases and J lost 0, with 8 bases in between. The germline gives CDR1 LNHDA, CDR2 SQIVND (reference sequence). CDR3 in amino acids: CASSWAASGNTIYF. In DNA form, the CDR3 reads TGTGCCAGTAGTTGGGCCGCCTCTGGAAACACCATATATTTT.

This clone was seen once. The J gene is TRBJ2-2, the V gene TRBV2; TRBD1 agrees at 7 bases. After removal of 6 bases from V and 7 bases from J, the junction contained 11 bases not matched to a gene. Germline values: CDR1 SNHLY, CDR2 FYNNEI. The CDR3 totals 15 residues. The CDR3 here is CASSNLGGENGELFF. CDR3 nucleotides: TGTGCCAGCAGCAACCTAGGGGGCGAGAACGGGGAGCTGTTTTTT.

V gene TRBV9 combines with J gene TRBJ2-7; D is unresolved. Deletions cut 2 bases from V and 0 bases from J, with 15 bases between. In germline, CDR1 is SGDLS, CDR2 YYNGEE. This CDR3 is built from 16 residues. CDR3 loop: CASSVEASAFSYEQYF. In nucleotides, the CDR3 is TGTGCCAGCAGCGTTGAAGCGTCGGCGTTCTCCTACGAGCAGTACTTC.

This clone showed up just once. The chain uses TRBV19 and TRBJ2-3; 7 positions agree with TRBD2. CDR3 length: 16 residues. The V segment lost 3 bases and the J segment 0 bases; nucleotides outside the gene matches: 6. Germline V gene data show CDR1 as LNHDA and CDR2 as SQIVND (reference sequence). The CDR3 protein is CASSISSGVSTDTQYF. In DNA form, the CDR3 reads TGTGCCAGTAGTATTTCGAGCGGGGTTAGCACAGATACGCAGTATTTT.

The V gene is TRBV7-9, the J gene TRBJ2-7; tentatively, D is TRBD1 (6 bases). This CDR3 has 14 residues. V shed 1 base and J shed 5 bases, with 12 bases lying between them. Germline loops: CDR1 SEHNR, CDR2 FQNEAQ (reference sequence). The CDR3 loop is CASSLGAGDNEQYF. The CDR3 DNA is TGTGCCAGCAGCTTAGGAGCAGGGGACAACGAGCAGTACTTC. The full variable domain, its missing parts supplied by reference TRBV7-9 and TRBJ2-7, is DTGVSQNPRHKITKRGQNVTFRCDPISEHNRLYWYRQTLGQGPEFLTYFQNEAQLEKSRLLSDRFSAERPKGSFSTLEIQRTEQGDSAMYLCASSLGAGDNEQYFGPGTRLTVT.

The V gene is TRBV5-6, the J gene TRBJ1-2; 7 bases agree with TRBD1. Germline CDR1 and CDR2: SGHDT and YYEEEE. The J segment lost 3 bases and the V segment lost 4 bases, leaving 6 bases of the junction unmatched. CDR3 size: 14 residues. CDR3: CASSPITGDYGYTF. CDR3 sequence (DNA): TGTGCCAGCAGCCCGATAACAGGGGACTATGGCTACACCTTC.

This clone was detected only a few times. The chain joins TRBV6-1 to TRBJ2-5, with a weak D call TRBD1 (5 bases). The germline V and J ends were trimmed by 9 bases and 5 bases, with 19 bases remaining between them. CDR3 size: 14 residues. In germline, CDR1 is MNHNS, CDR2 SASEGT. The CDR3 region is CASSTQGVYETQYF. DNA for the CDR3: TGTGCCAGTAGTACTCAAGGGGTATACGAGACCCAGTACTTC.

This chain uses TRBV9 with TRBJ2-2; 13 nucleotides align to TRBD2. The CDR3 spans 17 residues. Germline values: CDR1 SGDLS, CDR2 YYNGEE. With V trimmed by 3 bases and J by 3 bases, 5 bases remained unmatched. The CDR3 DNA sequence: TGTGCCAGCAGCGCACCACTAGCGGGGGGGGACACCGGGGAGCTGTTTTTT. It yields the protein CASSAPLAGGDTGELFF.

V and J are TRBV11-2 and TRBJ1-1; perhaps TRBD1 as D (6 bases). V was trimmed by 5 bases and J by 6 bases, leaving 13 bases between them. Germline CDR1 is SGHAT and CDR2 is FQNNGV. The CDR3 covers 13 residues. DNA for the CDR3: TGTGCCAGCAGCCGAGGGACAAGCGCTGAAGCTTTCTTT. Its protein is CASSRGTSAEAFF.

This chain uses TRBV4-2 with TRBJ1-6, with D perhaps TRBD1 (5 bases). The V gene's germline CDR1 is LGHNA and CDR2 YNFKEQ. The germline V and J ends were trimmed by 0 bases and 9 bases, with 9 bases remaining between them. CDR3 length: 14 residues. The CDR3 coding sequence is TGTGCCAGCAGCCAAGATCGGAGGGGTTCACCCCTCCACTTT. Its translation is CASSQDRRGSPLHF.

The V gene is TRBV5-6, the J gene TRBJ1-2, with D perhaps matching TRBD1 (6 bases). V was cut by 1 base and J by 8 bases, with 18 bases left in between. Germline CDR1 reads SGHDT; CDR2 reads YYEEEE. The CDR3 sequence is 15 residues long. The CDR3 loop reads CASSLWGPVLAGYTF. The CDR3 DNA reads TGTGCCAGCAGCTTGTGGGGGCCCGTTTTGGCGGGCTACACCTTC.

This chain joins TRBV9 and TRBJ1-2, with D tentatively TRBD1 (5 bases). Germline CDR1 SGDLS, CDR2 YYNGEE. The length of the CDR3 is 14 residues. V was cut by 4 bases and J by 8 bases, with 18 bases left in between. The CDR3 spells CASSPGGDFGGYTF. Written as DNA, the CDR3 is TGTGCCAGCAGCCCAGGAGGGGACTTTGGCGGCTACACCTTC.

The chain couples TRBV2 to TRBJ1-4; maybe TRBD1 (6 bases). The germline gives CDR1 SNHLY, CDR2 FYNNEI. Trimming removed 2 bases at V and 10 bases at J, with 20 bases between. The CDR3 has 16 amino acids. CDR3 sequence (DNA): TGTGCCAGCAGTGAACAGGGGAATATAAGTTCGGGAAAACTGTTTTTT. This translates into CASSEQGNISSGKLFF.

CDR3 residues: CASSLTARSGELFF. As DNA, the CDR3 is TGTGCCAGCAGCCTCACGGCTCGGAGCGGGGAGCTGTTTTTT. The genes are TRBV7-2 and TRBJ2-2; no reliable D call. V lost 5 bases to trimming and J lost 7 bases, with 14 bases between them. There are 14 residues in the CDR3. Germline CDR1 and CDR2: SGHTA and FQGNSA.

This CDR3 reads CATSTGADTQYF. The CDR3 DNA sequence: TGTGCTACCTCAACAGGGGCAGATACGCAGTATTTT. The V and J genes are TRBV12-5 and TRBJ2-3, with TRBD1 matching 7 bases. Unmatched junction bases numbered 5, after V lost 10 bases and J lost 4 bases. Germline CDR1 is LGHNT and CDR2 is FRNRAP. The CDR3 is 12 amino acids. The full variable domain, with the rest looked up from reference TRBV12-5 and TRBJ2-3, is DARVTQTPRHKVTEMGQEVTMRCQPILGHNTVFWYRQTMMQGLELLAYFRNRAPLDDSGMPKDRFSAEMPDATLATLKIQPSEPRDSAVYFCATSTGADTQYFGPGTRLTVL.

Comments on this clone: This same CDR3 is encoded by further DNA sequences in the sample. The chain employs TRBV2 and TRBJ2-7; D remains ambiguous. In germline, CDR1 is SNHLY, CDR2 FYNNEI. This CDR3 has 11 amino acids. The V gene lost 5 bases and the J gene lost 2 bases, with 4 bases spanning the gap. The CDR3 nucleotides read TGTGCCAGCAGTCTAACCTACGAGCAGTACTTC. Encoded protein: CASSLTYEQYF. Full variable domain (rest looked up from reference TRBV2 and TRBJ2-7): EPEVTQTPSHQVTQMGQEVILRCVPISNHLYFYWYRQILGQKVEFLVSFYNNEISEKSEIFDDQFSVERPDGSNFTLKIRSTKLEDSAMYFCASSLTYEQYFGPGTRLTVT.

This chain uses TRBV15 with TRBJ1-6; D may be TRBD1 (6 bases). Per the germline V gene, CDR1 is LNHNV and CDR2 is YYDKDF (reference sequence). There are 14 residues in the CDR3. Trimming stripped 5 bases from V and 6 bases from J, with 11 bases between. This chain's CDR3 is CATSRDTVNSPLHF. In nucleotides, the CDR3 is TGTGCCACCAGCCGGGACACAGTTAATTCACCCCTCCACTTT.